Listed below are T cell receptor beta chains from one sample, sequenced in a study of post-analysis software for immune sequencing data. TCRdb called the PCR reads again in MiXCR, with one record for every CDR3 protein. The table has about half a million distinct CDR3 sequences, about a third seen once. Input material: blood. Source of these receptors: a girl under 18 with multiple sclerosis. Both conserved end residues are part of each CDR3. D genes are given only for firm matches. Size values are once, few and many counts, or a class for expanded clones, and some rows have none.

length: 13
J: TRBJ2-7
size: NA
V: TRBV10-3
D: NA
DNA: TGTGCCATCAGTGAGTTAGTTTTCTACGAGCAGTACTTC
CDR3: CAISELVFYEQYF

length: 13
J: TRBJ1-5
size: NA
V: TRBV6-5
D: NA
DNA: TGTGCCAGCAGGCGGACAGAGGGTCAGCCCCAGCATTTT
CDR3: CASRRTEGQPQHF

length: 16
J: TRBJ1-6
size: few
V: TRBV9
D: NA
DNA: TGTGCCAGCAGCCCCCTCGGGGGGTCCTATAATTCACCCCTCCACTTT
CDR3: CASSPLGGSYNSPLHF

length: 11
J: TRBJ2-1
size: many
V: TRBV7-9
D: NA
DNA: TGTGCCAGCAGCTCCCACAATGAGCAGTTCTTC
CDR3: CASSSHNEQFF

length: 15
J: TRBJ2-2
size: few
V: TRBV29-1
D: NA
DNA: TGCAGCGTTGTAGACACCCAGATTGGACCCGGGGAGCTGTTTTTT
CDR3: CSVVDTQIGPGELFF

length: 15
J: TRBJ1-6
size: few
V: TRBV20-1
D: TRBD1
DNA: TGCAGTGCTGAACCTCGGACAGGGCGTAATTCACCCCTCCACTTT
CDR3: CSAEPRTGRNSPLHF

length: 14
J: TRBJ2-1
size: NA
V: TRBV5-1
D: NA
DNA: TGCGCCAGCAGCTTGTCGGGGGGCCACAATGAGCAGTTCTTC
CDR3: CASSLSGGHNEQFF

length: 12
J: TRBJ1-1
size: few
V: TRBV20-1
D: NA
DNA: TGCAGTGCCCAGATGGGGGGCACTGAAGCTTTCTTT
CDR3: CSAQMGGTEAFF

length: 14
J: TRBJ2-5
size: NA
V: TRBV14
D: NA
DNA: TGTGCCAGCAGCCAAGATTTGTGGGGTGAGACCCAGTACTTC
CDR3: CASSQDLWGETQYF

length: 14
J: TRBJ2-1
size: NA
V: TRBV5-1
D: TRBD2
DNA: TGCGCCAGCAGCTCCGGGACTAGCTTCAATGAGCAGTTCTTC
CDR3: CASSSGTSFNEQFF

length: 16
J: TRBJ2-6
size: NA
V: TRBV6-6
D: NA
DNA: TGTGCCAGCAGTTACTCGGCGGTGTCTGGGGCCAACGTCCTGACTTTC
CDR3: CASSYSAVSGANVLTF

length: 14
J: TRBJ2-3
size: NA
V: TRBV20-1
D: TRBD1
DNA: TGCAGTGCATGGGACAGGGGAGGAGCAGATACGCAGTATTTT
CDR3: CSAWDRGGADTQYF

length: 18
J: TRBJ2-1
size: NA
V: TRBV9
D: NA
DNA: TGTGCCAGCAGCGCCAGCACCGGAAAGAGTGGGCGCTACAATGAGCAGTTCTTC
CDR3: CASSASTGKSGRYNEQFF

length: 14
J: TRBJ2-7
size: few
V: TRBV29-1
D: TRBD1
DNA: TGCAGCGTTATGGTCGGACAGGGACCCTACGAGCAGTACTTC
CDR3: CSVMVGQGPYEQYF

length: 13
J: TRBJ1-1
size: NA
V: TRBV5-1
D: TRBD1
DNA: TGCGCCAGCAGCTCGACAGGGAGAGGGTCGGCTTTCTTT
CDR3: CASSSTGRGSAFF

length: 15
J: TRBJ2-1
size: NA
V: TRBV5-1
D: TRBD1
DNA: TGCGCCAGCAGCTCCGGACAGGCTCATGACAATGAGCAGTTCTTC
CDR3: CASSSGQAHDNEQFF

length: 20
J: TRBJ2-1
size: few
V: TRBV9
D: TRBD2
DNA: TGTGCCAGCAGCCCACACCTGCTTGGGACTAGCGGGGGGATAGACAATGAGCAGTTCTTC
CDR3: CASSPHLLGTSGGIDNEQFF

length: 13
J: TRBJ1-5
size: NA
V: TRBV12-5
D: TRBD1
DNA: TGTGCTAGTGCCCCGGACAGGGTTCAGCCCCAGCATTTT
CDR3: CASAPDRVQPQHF

length: 16
J: TRBJ2-5
size: NA
V: TRBV5-5
D: TRBD1
DNA: TGTGCCAGCAGCTTTTTAACCGGGACAGGGGAAGAGACCCAGTACTTC
CDR3: CASSFLTGTGEETQYF

length: 15
J: TRBJ2-5
size: few
V: TRBV5-1
D: TRBD2
DNA: TGCGCCAGCAGCTTGCGGCGGGGGGGGAAAGAGACCCAGTACTTC
CDR3: CASSLRRGGKETQYF